This TCR beta chain is drawn from a study of PD-1 blockade in classical Hodgkin lymphoma. Time point reported: cycle 4 day 1 (C4D1), after less than seven weeks of nivolumab. Exposure to brentuximab vedotin varied, and each patient had relapsed following autologous stem cell transplantation. Using magnetic negative selection, the CD4+ T cells were separated out of thawed PBMCs. This CDR3 spans 18 amino acids. Germline-derived CDR1 and CDR2 are MGHRA and YSYEKL. Trimming took 3 bases from V and 0 from J; bases not matched to a gene: 10. Profiled with immunoSEQ multiplex PCR; TCRdb holds only in-frame clones, not every one. The sample yields 30,000 to 35,000 clones, about 88% seen once.

The sample here was CD4+ T cells from blood, taken before the fourth cycle of nivolumab. This TCR was recovered from a human donor with classical Hodgkin lymphoma. V usage is TRBV4-1 and J usage is TRBJ2-2; 7 nucleotides match TRBD1. The CDR3 reads CASSHLHRGAPNTGELFF. CDR3 nucleotides: TGCGCCAGCAGCCACCTACACAGGGGAGCGCCGAACACCGGGGAGCTGTTTTTT.